This T cell receptor (beta chain) was captured by sequencing in a study of read filtering for tumor transcriptome and immune sequencing. Study-level points and caveats: IR-seq and RNA-seq agreed better without single-read clonotypes. Sorted CD138-negative bone marrow cells were not purified T cells.

The CDR3 extends over 19 amino acids. The V gene's germline CDR1 is KGHSH and CDR2 LQKENI. Trimming took 2 bases from V and 0 from J; bases not matched to a gene: 14. Concerning this clonotype itself: Its cognate antigen is unknown.

Molecular barcoded adaptors covering alpha/delta and beta/gamma chains were used on roughly 400 ng RNA. TCRdb passed the reads through MiXCR, listing each CDR3 protein once. The sample records 40,000 or so distinct CDR3 sequences, 11% to 15% being singletons. The receptor's source is a donor at least 40 years old with multiple myeloma. This chain uses TRBV18 with TRBJ1-2; 8 positions match TRBD1. The sample consisted of a population of CD138-negative cells sorted from bone marrow. The CDR3 region is CASSPFRDRLQSANYGYTF. The CDR3 DNA is TGTGCCAGCTCACCATTCCGGGACAGGCTCCAATCCGCTAACTATGGCTACACCTTC.